These 5 T cell receptor beta chains were all obtained from the same sample, sequenced in a study of long-term antiretroviral therapy in people with HIV. At the survey level, the v3.0 immunoSEQ assay was run. The assay was immunoSEQ multiplex PCR, and TCRdb's table has in-frame clones only and misses some. The data hold 38,000 or so clones, with around 93% observed a single time. The material sequenced was unsorted PBMCs, taken almost 9.5 years after starting antiretroviral therapy. The receptors here all came from a man younger than 45 with HIV.

This chain joins TRBV7-8 and TRBJ1-4, with D maybe TRBD1 (6 bases). The germline V gene encodes CDR1 SGHVS and CDR2 FQNEAQ. V was cut by 2 bases and J by 7 bases, with 17 bases left in between. The CDR3 is 16 residues long. This CDR3 is CASSLNLGGPGEKLFF. The CDR3 region has the DNA TGTGCCAGCAGCTTAAATTTAGGGGGGCCGGGTGAAAAACTGTTTTTT.

The chain employs TRBV6-1 and TRBJ2-2; D unclear. The V and J ends lost 2 bases and 2 bases respectively, with 9 bases between them. Germline loops: CDR1 MNHNS, CDR2 SASEGT. This CDR3 contains 15 residues. The CDR3 protein is CASSEIVSNTGELFF. DNA for the CDR3: TGTGCCAGCAGTGAAATAGTCTCAAACACCGGGGAGCTGTTTTTT.

The V and J genes are TRBV4-1 and TRBJ2-7, with TRBD2 identical over 7 bases. The CDR3 covers 14 residues. The germline V gene encodes CDR1 MGHRA and CDR2 YSYEKL. V was clipped by 4 bases and J by 2 bases; unmatched bases: 5. The CDR3 sequence is CASSPGGFPYEQYF. CDR3 DNA sequence: TGCGCCAGCAGCCCCGGGGGGTTCCCCTACGAGCAGTACTTC.

The gene calls are TRBV28 and TRBJ1-1; no clear D. The CDR3 spans 12 residues. V gave up 6 bases and J gave up 1 base, with 6 bases separating them. Germline loops: CDR1 MDHEN, CDR2 SYDVKM. The CDR3 loop reads CASRPRNTEAFF. Written as DNA, the CDR3 is TGTGCCAGCAGGCCCAGGAACACTGAAGCTTTCTTT.

The chain couples TRBV5-1 to TRBJ1-1; D perhaps matches TRBD1 (5 bases). The ends were cut back, 0 bases at V and 7 bases at J, with 25 bases in the middle. The CDR3 totals 18 residues. CDR1 and CDR2 from the germline V gene are SGHRS and YFSETQ. CDR3 in amino acids: CASSLASTIPGTSVEAFF. The CDR3 DNA reads as TGCGCCAGCAGCTTGGCATCAACCATACCCGGGACCTCCGTTGAAGCTTTCTTT.